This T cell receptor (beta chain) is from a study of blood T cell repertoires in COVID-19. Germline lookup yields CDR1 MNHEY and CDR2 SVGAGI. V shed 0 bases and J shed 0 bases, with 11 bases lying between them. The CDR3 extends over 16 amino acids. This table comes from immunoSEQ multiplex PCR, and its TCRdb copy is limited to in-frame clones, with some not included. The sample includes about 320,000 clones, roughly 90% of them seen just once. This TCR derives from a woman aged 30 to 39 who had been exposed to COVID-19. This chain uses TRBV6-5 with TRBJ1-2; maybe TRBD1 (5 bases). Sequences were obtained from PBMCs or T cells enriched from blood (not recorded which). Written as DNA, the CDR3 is TGTGCCAGCAGTTACTCGGTTACAGGTTCTAACTATGGCTACACCTTC. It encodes CASSYSVTGSNYGYTF.